This T cell receptor (beta chain) appears in the sequencing data of a study of T cell repertoires in cytomegalovirus infection. Study details: Through public TCR beta signatures, both CMV infection and matching HLA type were indicated.

Findings and limits, study-wide: Identification of carriers of CMV plus the relevant HLA was performed using cumulative public TCR beta family frequency.

Via MiXCR, TCRdb re-called the reads, giving one row per CDR3 protein. The table records just under 550,000 distinct CDR3 sequences, about a quarter of them present only once. This clonotype was seen many times. Its antigen is not known. The junction had 7 bases not matched to a gene; V was cut back by 9 bases and J by 0 bases. There are 15 residues in the CDR3. Germline CDR1 LNHDA, CDR2 SQIVND (reference sequence). The rearrangement links TRBV19 to TRBJ2-2; 7 bases fit TRBD1. This receptor was identified in a human donor in good health (CMV status not recorded). Some clones in this sample may be carry-over from other donors' samples. The sequencing input was PBMCs. The CDR3 spells CASSIQGANTGELFF. The CDR3 DNA reads TGTGCCAGCAGCATTCAGGGGGCGAACACCGGGGAGCTGTTTTTT.